The rows below give T cell receptor beta chains drawn from one sample of a study of breast tumors, draining lymph nodes, adjacent tissues. TCRdb passed the multiplex PCR reads through MiXCR, listing each CDR3 protein once. The sample holds a few hundred thousand distinct CDR3 sequences; less than 45% are singletons and the top ten take 3.6%. What was sequenced was axillary lymph node tissue. Source of these receptors: a female donor with breast cancer. Some clones in this sample may be carry-over from other donors' samples. Both conserved end residues are part of each CDR3. The D gene is left open where the match is weak. Clone size is not always given. Where it is, it says once, few, many or a class for expanded clones.

TRBV2	many	TRBJ1-3	NA	TGTGCCAGCAGGGAACAGAACACCATATATTTT	CASREQNTIYF
TRBV20-1	many	TRBJ2-5	TRBD2	TGCAGTGCTAGTCTCCTAGCGGGAGATCCGGAGACCCAGTACTTC	CSASLLAGDPETQYF
TRBV11-2	many	TRBJ2-7	TRBD2	TGTGCCAGCAGTCCCCCAAGGGGACTACCCAACTACGAGCAGTACTTC	CASSPPRGLPNYEQYF
TRBV20-1	NA	TRBJ2-5	NA	TGCAGTGCTAGAGAGGGGGGGCGCAGAGAGACCCAGTACTTC	CSAREGGRRETQYF
TRBV5-8	NA	TRBJ2-3	NA	TGTGCCAGCAGCTTCCCGACGGGACCCACAGATACGCAGTATTTT	CASSFPTGPTDTQYF
TRBV27	NA	TRBJ1-2	NA	TGTGCCAGCAGGAGGGATAGGTATGGCTACACCTTC	CASRRDRYGYTF
TRBV3-1	NA	TRBJ2-1	TRBD2	TGTGCCAGCAGCCCTCGGCTCGGGGAGGGCCCTAGCAATGAGCAGTTCTTC	CASSPRLGEGPSNEQFF
TRBV5-5	NA	TRBJ1-6	TRBD1	TGTGCCAGCAGCCTAGGACAGGGGCGTAATTCACCCCTCCACTTT	CASSLGQGRNSPLHF
TRBV13	few	TRBJ1-2	NA	TGTGCCAGCAGCCCGGGGGGGGGGCACTATGGCTACACCTTC	CASSPGGGHYGYTF
TRBV24-1	many	TRBJ2-5	NA	TGTGCCACCAGTGATTTGCGGCGATACCAAGAGACCCAGTACTTC	CATSDLRRYQETQYF
TRBV20-1	many	TRBJ2-3	TRBD2	TGCAGTGCCCTTCTAGCGGGGGAGGGCACAGATACGCAGTATTTT	CSALLAGEGTDTQYF
TRBV2	many	TRBJ2-3	TRBD2	TGTGCCAGCAGTAGCGGGACGGATGGCGATACGCAGTATTTT	CASSSGTDGDTQYF
TRBV5-6	many	TRBJ2-1	TRBD1	TGTGCCAGCAGCTCTGGGACAGTTCACAATGAGCAGTTCTTC	CASSSGTVHNEQFF
TRBV7-6	NA	TRBJ2-5	TRBD2	TGTGCCAGCACAGCCGGGACTAGCGGGAAGGAGACCCAGTACTTC	CASTAGTSGKETQYF
TRBV3-1	NA	TRBJ1-6	TRBD1	TGTGCCAGCAGCCAAGACGGGGGACAGGGTAATTCACCCCTCCACTTT	CASSQDGGQGNSPLHF
TRBV12-3/TRBV12-4	many	TRBJ2-1	NA	TGTGCCAGCAGCCCCGCTAGGGTCGGTGAGCAGTTCTTC	CASSPARVGEQFF